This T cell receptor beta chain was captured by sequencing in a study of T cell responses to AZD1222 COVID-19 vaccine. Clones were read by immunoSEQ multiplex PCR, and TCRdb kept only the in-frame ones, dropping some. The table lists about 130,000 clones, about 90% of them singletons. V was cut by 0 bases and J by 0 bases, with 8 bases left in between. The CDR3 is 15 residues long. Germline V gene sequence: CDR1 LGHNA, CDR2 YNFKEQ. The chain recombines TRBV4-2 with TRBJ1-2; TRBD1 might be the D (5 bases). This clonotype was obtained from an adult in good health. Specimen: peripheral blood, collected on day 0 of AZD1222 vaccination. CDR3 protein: CASSQDRGANYGYTF. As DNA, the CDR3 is TGTGCCAGCAGCCAAGATCGAGGGGCTAACTATGGCTACACCTTC.